This T cell receptor beta chain is drawn from a study of blood T cell repertoires in COVID-19. Study context: From the United States, Italy and Spain came samples of acute and convalescent COVID-19.

Study members were between about 18 and 95 years old and lived in some 22 US regions. Participants had their cohort set by participant-reported clinical history. Two negative PCRs, clearance, or symptom resolution characterized the recovered Cohort 3 donors. V shed 2 bases, J shed 7 bases, and the junction held 8 bases outside the gene matches. CDR3 length: 16 residues. Germline V gene lookup returns CDR1 KGHSH and CDR2 LQKENI. The table came from immunoSEQ multiplex PCR; TCRdb's copy has only in-frame clones and leaves some out. Found here are 150,000 to 200,000 clones, around 84% of them singletons; the top ten hold approximately 5.4%.

The receptor's source is a man aged 40-49 years who had recovered from COVID-19. The source material was PBMCs or T cells enriched from blood (not recorded which). The chain joins TRBV18 to TRBJ1-6, with TRBD1 matching 7 bases. As DNA, the CDR3 is TGTGCCAGCTCACCATCGAACAGGGGAATCAATTCACCCCTCCACTTT. It encodes CASSPSNRGINSPLHF.